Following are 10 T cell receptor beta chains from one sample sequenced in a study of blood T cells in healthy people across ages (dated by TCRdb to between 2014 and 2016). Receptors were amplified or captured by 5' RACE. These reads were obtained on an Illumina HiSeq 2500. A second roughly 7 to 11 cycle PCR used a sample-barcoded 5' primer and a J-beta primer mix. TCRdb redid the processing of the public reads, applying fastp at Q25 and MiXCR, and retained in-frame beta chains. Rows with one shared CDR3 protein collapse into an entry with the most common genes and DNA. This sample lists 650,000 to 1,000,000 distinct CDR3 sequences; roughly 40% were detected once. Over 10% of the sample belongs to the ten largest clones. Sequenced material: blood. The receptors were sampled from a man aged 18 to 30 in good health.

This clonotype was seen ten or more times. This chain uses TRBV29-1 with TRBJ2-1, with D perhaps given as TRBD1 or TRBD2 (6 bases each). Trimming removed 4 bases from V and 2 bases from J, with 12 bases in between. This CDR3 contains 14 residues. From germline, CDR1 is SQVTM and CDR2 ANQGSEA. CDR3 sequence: CSVARGPPYNEQFF. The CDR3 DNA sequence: TGCAGCGTTGCTCGGGGGCCTCCCTACAATGAGCAGTTCTTC.

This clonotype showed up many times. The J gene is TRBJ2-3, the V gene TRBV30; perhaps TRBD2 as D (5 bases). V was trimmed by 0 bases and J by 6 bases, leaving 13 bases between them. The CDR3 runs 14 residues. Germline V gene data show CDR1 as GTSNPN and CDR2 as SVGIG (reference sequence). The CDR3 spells CAWSVGLAWDTQYF. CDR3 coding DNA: TGTGCCTGGAGTGTAGGGCTAGCATGGGATACGCAGTATTTT.

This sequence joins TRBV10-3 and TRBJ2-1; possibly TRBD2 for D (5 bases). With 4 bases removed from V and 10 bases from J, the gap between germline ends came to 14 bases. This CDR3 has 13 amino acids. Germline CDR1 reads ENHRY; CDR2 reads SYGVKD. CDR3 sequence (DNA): TGTGCCATCAGTGTCCCCGAGGCTAGCGAGCAGTTCTTC. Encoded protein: CAISVPEASEQFF.

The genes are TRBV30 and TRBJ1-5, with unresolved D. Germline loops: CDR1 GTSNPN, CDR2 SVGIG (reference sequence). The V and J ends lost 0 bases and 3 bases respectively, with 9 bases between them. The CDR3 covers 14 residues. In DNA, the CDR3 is TGTGCCTGGAGTGTAGGGTCGGACAATCAGCCCCAGCATTTT. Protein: CAWSVGSDNQPQHF.

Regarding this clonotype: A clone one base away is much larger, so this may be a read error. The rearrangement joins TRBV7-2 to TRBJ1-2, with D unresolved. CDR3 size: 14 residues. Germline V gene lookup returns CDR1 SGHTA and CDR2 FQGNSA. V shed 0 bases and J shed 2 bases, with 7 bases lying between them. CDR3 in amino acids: CASSLAIENYGYTF. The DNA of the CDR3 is TGTGCCAGCAGCTTAGCTATAGAGAACTATGGCTACACCTTC.

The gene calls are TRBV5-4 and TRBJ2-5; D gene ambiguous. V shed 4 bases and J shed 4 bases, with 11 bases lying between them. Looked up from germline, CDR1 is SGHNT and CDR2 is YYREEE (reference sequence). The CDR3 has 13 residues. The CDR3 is CASSEGWGETQYF. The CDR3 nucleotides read TGTGCCAGCAGCGAAGGGTGGGGAGAGACCCAGTACTTC.

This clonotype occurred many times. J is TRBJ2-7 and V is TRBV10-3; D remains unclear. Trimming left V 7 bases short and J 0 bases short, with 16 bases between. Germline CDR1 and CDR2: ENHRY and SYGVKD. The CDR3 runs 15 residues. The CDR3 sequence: CAITTALTGSYEQYF. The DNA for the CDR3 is TGTGCCATCACCACCGCCCTGACGGGCTCCTACGAGCAGTACTTC.

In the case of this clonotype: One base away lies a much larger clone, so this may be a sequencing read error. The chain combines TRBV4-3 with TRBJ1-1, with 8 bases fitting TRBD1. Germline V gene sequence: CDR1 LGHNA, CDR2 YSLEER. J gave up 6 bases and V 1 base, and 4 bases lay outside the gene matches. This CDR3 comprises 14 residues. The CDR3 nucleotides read TGCGCCAGCAGCCAAGGGACAGGGACCGCTGAAGCTTTCTTT. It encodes CASSQGTGTAEAFF.

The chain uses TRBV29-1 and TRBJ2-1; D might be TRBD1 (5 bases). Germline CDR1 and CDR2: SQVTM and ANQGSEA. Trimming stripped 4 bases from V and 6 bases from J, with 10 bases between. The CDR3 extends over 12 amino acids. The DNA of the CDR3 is TGCAGCGTTGTGGGGCCAGGCAATGAGCAGTTCTTC. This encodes CSVVGPGNEQFF.

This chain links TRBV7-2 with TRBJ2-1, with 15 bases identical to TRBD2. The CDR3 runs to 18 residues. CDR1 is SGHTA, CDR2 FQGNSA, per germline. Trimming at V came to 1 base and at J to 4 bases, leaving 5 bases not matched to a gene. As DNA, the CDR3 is TGTGCCAGCAGCTTAGAGGGGACTAGCGGGAGGTTTTACAATGAGCAGTTCTTC. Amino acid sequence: CASSLEGTSGRFYNEQFF.